These 11 T cell receptor beta chains originate from one sample sequenced in a study of shared clonotypes between healthy human individuals. TCRdb's table, derived via immunoSEQ multiplex PCR, lists solely in-frame clones and lacks some. The sample lists 400,000 to 600,000 clones, more than 95% seen once, with 0.055% to 0.075% in the top ten. The specimen sequenced was naive CD4+ T cells sorted from blood. Specified subset: CD45RA+ positively selected. The source is a young woman in good health.

V and J are TRBV5-1 and TRBJ1-1; TRBD1 matches 9 bases. There are 15 residues in the CDR3. CDR1 and CDR2 (germline): SGHRS, YFSETQ. The trim removed 8 bases at V and 4 bases at J, leaving 12 bases unmatched. CDR3 sequence (DNA): TGCGCCAGTGCCCGGGACAGGGATTTCTTCACTGAAGCTTTCTTT. It is translated as CASARDRDFFTEAFF.

The J gene is TRBJ1-2, the V gene TRBV29-1; TRBD1 is a possible D gene (5 bases). The CDR3 is made up of 13 amino acids. Trimming shortened V by 4 bases and J by 4 bases, and 13 bases separated the two germline ends. Germline lookup yields CDR1 SQVTM and CDR2 ANQGSEA. CDR3 amino acids: CSVGSAGSYGYTF. For the CDR3, the DNA is TGCAGCGTTGGAAGTGCAGGGAGCTATGGCTACACCTTC. The full variable domain, completed using reference TRBV29-1 and TRBJ1-2, is SAVISQKPSRDICQRGTSLTIQCQVDSQVTMMFWYRQQPGQSLTLIATANQGSEATYESGFVIDKFPISRPNLTFSTLTVSNMSPEDSSIYLCSVGSAGSYGYTFGSGTRLTVV.

The CDR3, as DNA: TGTGCCAGCTCACCAATTCGGACAGGGGGCACTGAAGCTTTCTTT. Protein product: CASSPIRTGGTEAFF. This chain uses TRBV18 with TRBJ1-1, with 10 bases fitting TRBD1. V lost 2 bases, J lost 4 bases, and 4 bases stayed unmatched. CDR3 length equals 15 residues. Germline CDR1 reads KGHSH; CDR2 reads LQKENI.

V gene TRBV15 combines with J gene TRBJ1-1; D might be TRBD1 (6 bases). The CDR3 totals 15 residues. V lost 1 base and J 0 bases, leaving 9 bases between the germline ends. Germline loops: CDR1 LNHNV, CDR2 YYDKDF (reference sequence). The CDR3 spells CATSRGGQMNTEAFF. In DNA form, the CDR3 reads TGTGCCACCAGCAGAGGAGGACAGATGAACACTGAAGCTTTCTTT.

V gene TRBV5-1 combines with J gene TRBJ2-5, with 7 bases aligning to TRBD2. This CDR3 comprises 15 residues. CDR1 SGHRS and CDR2 YFSETQ come from the germline V gene. V lost 3 bases, J lost 2 bases, and 7 bases stayed unmatched. CDR3 DNA: TGCGCCAGCAGCTCGCTCGGCGGGGGACAAGAGACCCAGTACTTC. It specifies CASSSLGGGQETQYF.

The CDR3 loop is CASSPRANLAQYF. The DNA of the CDR3 is TGTGCCAGCAGTCCCAGGGCCAATTTGGCCCAGTACTTC. The gene calls are TRBV6-1 and TRBJ2-5, with D maybe TRBD1 (5 bases). Germline-derived CDR1 and CDR2 are MNHNS and SASEGT. V was trimmed by 5 bases and J by 9 bases, leaving 16 bases between them. The CDR3 is made up of 13 amino acids.

The V gene is TRBV5-1, the J gene TRBJ2-7; no clear D gene. The CDR3 consists of 13 residues. Trimming took 0 bases from V and 6 from J, leaving 10 bases between them. From germline, CDR1 is SGHRS and CDR2 YFSETQ. The CDR3 spells CASSLAGVREQYF. CDR3 nucleotides: TGCGCCAGCAGCTTGGCCGGCGTGCGCGAGCAGTACTTC.

CDR3 in amino acids: CASSSTSRGRALTGELFF. For the CDR3, the DNA is TGTGCCAGCAGCTCTACCTCCCGCGGGAGGGCCCTCACCGGGGAGCTGTTTTTT. The rearrangement uses TRBV28 and TRBJ2-2; 9 bases align to TRBD2. The V gene end was trimmed by 6 bases and the J gene end by 4 bases; junction bases not matched to a gene: 15. Germline V gene sequence: CDR1 MDHEN, CDR2 SYDVKM. This CDR3 is 18 amino acids long.

The gene calls are TRBV9 and TRBJ1-1; D remains unclear. The CDR3 is 14 amino acids. Germline lookup yields CDR1 SGDLS and CDR2 YYNGEE. V shed 2 bases and J shed 3 bases, with 11 bases lying between them. The DNA for the CDR3 is TGTGCCAGCAGCGTCCTGGGGTCACACACTGAAGCTTTCTTT. Amino acids: CASSVLGSHTEAFF.

On this clone: This sample includes further DNA sequences coding for the same CDR3. The gene calls are TRBV9 and TRBJ1-1, with a weak D call TRBD1 (6 bases). There are 13 residues in the CDR3. Germline-derived CDR1 and CDR2 are SGDLS and YYNGEE. V was cut by 0 bases and J by 4 bases, with 7 bases left in between. The DNA for the CDR3 is TGTGCCAGCAGCGTAGAGGGGGGCACTGAAGCTTTCTTT. This sequence encodes CASSVEGGTEAFF.

J is TRBJ2-7 and V is TRBV28, with 7 nucleotides matching TRBD1. The CDR3 is 15 amino acids. Germline lookup yields CDR1 MDHEN and CDR2 SYDVKM. V gave up 2 bases and J gave up 1 base; unmatched junction bases: 5. The CDR3 is CASSLPGTVSYEQYF. The DNA of the CDR3 is TGTGCCAGCAGTTTACCCGGGACAGTATCCTACGAGCAGTACTTC.